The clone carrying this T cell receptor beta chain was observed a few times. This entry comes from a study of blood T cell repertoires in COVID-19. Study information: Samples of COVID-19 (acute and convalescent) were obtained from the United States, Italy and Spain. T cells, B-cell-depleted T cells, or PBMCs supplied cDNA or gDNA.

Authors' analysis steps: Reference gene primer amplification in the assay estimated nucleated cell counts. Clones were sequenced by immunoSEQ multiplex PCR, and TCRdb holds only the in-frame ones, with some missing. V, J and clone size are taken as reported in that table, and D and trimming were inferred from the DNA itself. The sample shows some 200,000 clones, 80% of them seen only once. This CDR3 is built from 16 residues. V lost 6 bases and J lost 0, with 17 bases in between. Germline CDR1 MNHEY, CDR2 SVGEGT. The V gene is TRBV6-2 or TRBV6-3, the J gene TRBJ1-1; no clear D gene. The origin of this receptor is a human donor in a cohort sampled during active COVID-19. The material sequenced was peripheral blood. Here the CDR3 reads CASSPTGSSMNTEAFF. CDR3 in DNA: TGTGCCAGCAGCCCTACCGGGAGCAGCATGAACACTGAAGCTTTCTTT.